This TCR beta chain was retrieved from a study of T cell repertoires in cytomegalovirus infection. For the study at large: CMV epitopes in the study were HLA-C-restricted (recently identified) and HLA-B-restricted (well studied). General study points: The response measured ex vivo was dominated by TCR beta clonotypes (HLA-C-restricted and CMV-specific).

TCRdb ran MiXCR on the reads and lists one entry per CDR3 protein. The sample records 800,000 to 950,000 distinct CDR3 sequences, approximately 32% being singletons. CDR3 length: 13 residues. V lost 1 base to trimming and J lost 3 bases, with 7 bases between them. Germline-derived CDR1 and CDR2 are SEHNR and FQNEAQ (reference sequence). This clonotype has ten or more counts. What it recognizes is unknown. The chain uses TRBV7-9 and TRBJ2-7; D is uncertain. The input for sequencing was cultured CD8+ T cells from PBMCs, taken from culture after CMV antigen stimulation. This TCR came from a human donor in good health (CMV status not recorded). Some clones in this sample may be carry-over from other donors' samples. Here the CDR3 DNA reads TGTGCCAGCAGCTTAGGGCAGGTCTACGAGCAGTACTTC. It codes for CASSLGQVYEQYF.